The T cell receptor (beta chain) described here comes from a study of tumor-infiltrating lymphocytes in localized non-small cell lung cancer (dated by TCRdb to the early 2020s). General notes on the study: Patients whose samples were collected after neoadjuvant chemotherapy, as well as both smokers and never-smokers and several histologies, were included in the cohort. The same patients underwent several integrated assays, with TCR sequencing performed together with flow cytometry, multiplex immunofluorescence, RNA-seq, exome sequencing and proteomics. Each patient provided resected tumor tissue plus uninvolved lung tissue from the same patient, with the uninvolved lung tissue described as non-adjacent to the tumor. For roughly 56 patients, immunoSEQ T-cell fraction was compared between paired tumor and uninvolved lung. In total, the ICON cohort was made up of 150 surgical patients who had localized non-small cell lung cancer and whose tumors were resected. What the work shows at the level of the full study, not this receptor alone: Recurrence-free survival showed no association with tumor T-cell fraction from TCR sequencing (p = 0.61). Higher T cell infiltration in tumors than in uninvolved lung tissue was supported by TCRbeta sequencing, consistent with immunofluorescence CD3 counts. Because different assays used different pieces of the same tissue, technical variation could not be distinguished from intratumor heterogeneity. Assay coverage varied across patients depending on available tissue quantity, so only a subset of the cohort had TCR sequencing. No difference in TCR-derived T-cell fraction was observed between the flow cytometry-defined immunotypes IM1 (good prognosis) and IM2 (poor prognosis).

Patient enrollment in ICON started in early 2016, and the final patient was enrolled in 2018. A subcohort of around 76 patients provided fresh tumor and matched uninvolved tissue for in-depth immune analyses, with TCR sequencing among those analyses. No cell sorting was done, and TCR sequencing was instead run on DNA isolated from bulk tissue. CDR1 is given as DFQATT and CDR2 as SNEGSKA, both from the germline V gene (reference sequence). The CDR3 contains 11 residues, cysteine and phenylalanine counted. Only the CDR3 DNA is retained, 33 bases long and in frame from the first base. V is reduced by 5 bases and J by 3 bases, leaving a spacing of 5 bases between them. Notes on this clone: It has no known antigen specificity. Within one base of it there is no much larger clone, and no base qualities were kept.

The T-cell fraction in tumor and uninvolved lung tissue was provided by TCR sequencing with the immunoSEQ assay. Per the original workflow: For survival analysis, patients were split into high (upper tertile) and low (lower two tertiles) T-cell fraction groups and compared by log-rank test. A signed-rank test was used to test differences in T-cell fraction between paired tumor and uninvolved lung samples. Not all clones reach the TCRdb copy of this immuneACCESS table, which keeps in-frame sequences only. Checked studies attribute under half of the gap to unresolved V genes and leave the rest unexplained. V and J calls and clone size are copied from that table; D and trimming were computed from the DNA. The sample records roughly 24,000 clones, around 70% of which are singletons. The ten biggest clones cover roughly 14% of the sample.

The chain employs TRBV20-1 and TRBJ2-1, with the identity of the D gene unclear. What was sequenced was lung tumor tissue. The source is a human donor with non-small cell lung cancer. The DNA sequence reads TGCAGTGCTGGTAGCTACAATGAGCAGTTCTTC. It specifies CSAGSYNEQFF.